The text below deals with one T cell receptor beta chain. The record originates from a study of cytomegalovirus exposure and HLA in healthy donors. The primer mix had 60 Vbeta and 13 Jbeta primers. Measured with immunoSEQ multiplex PCR; TCRdb has only the in-frame clones, and not every one. This repertoire shows about 91,000 clones, roughly 78% found once; its top ten account for 4% to 5.5%. The CDR3 loop spans 15 amino acids. With 2 bases removed from V and 3 bases from J, the gap between germline ends came to 12 bases. Germline V lookup: CDR1 MGHRA, CDR2 YSYEKL. The chain carries TRBV4-1 and TRBJ2-3, with D perhaps TRBD1 (5 bases). The source is a male donor in good health and CMV-seropositive. Sequencing input: PBMCs. This chain's CDR3 is CASSQQARETDTQYF. In DNA, the CDR3 is TGCGCCAGCAGCCAACAAGCCAGGGAAACAGATACGCAGTATTTT.